These 31 T cell receptor beta chains came from one sample sequenced in a study of blood T cell repertoires in COVID-19. TCRdb's table, derived via immunoSEQ multiplex PCR, lists solely in-frame clones and lacks some. The table records some 360,000 clones, more than 75% of them present only once. The source material was peripheral blood. The source of these receptors is a woman aged 60-75 years with COVID-19, enrolled during active disease.

To note about this clone: The same CDR3 also results from other DNA sequences found in this sample. The chain's CDR3 is CASSGASGGAETQYF. For the CDR3, the DNA is TGTGCCAGCAGTGGGGCTAGCGGGGGGGCAGAGACCCAGTACTTC. This chain uses TRBV2 with TRBJ2-5, with 12 bases lining up with TRBD2. CDR1 is SNHLY, CDR2 FYNNEI, per germline. The CDR3 has 15 residues. J was trimmed by 4 bases and V by 4 bases; bases with no gene match: 4.

The chain uses TRBV3-1 (or the pseudogene TRBV3-2) and TRBJ1-1; TRBD1 matches 9 bases. V was pared by 7 bases and J by 5 bases, with 8 bases of the junction left unmatched. The CDR3 has 14 amino acids. The V gene's germline CDR1 is LGHDT and CDR2 YNNKEL (reference sequence). CDR3 sequence (DNA): TGTGCCAGCAATCCGACAGGGGGTAGGACTGAAGCTTTCTTT. It encodes CASNPTGGRTEAFF.

CDR3 region: CASSPRGTSGGARDTQYF. The DNA of the CDR3 is TGTGCCAGCAGCCCCCGAGGAACTAGCGGGGGGGCCAGGGATACGCAGTATTTT. The rearrangement joins TRBV14 to TRBJ2-3, with 13 bases lining up with TRBD2. V lost 4 bases to trimming and J lost 6 bases; unmatched junction nucleotides: 13. The CDR3 contains 18 residues. CDR1 SGHDN and CDR2 FVKESK come from the germline V gene.

On this clone: Other DNA sequences in this specimen translate into the identical CDR3. The DNA for the CDR3 is TGCGCCAGCAGCTTGGGTGGCGGGGGACAAGAGACCCAGTACTTC. Its protein is CASSLGGGGQETQYF. V and J are TRBV5-1 and TRBJ2-5; 7 positions match TRBD2. CDR3 length: 15 amino acids. Germline V CDR1 and CDR2: SGHRS, YFSETQ. Trimming took 0 bases from V and 2 from J; bases not matched to a gene: 4.

The sample holds a few counts of this clone. This rearrangement joins TRBV3-1 (or the pseudogene TRBV3-2) to TRBJ1-2; D may be TRBD1 (5 bases). The CDR3 covers 13 residues. Germline V gene lookup returns CDR1 LGHDT and CDR2 YNNKEL (reference sequence). Trimming removed 7 bases at V and 7 bases at J, with 16 bases between. CDR3: CASTRTGVLGYTF. Written as DNA, the CDR3 is TGTGCCAGCACAAGGACGGGGGTTCTTGGCTACACCTTC.

V is TRBV4-2 and J is TRBJ1-5, with 9 nucleotides matching TRBD1. V dropped 0 bases and J dropped 3; count of bases not matched to a gene: 9. The germline gives CDR1 LGHNA, CDR2 YNFKEQ. The CDR3 runs to 18 residues. The CDR3 loop reads CASSQDLGGTGINQPQHF. CDR3 coding DNA: TGTGCCAGCAGCCAAGATTTGGGGGGGACAGGGATCAATCAGCCCCAGCATTTT.

This sequence joins TRBV12-3 or TRBV12-4 and TRBJ1-5; D is uncertain. This CDR3 has 13 residues. Trimming pared 7 bases from V and 9 bases from J, leaving 16 bases between. The CDR3 nucleotides are TGTGCCAGCACCTCAGTGTGGGCACGGCCCCAGCATTTT. This encodes CASTSVWARPQHF.

This clone showed up many times. CDR3 residues: CASSLRSSGGWNTGELFF. CDR3 DNA sequence: TGTGCCAGCAGCTTAAGGTCTTCGGGGGGCTGGAACACCGGGGAGCTGTTTTTT. The chain is built from TRBV7-2 and TRBJ2-2, with a weak D call TRBD2 (7 bases). Trimming removed 2 bases from V and 1 base from J, with 17 bases in between. Germline CDR1 and CDR2: SGHTA and FQGNSA. This CDR3 has 18 residues.

The chain is built from TRBV4-1 and TRBJ1-1; possibly TRBD1 for D (5 bases). CDR3 length: 16 amino acids. V lost 0 bases and J 1 base, leaving 12 bases between the germline ends. Germline assignment: CDR1 MGHRA and CDR2 YSYEKL. The CDR3 DNA reads TGCGCCAGCAGCCAAGATCAGGGCATCCCGAACACTGAAGCTTTCTTT. It yields the protein CASSQDQGIPNTEAFF.

This clone occurred once. The V call is TRBV28, the J call TRBJ2-3; 13 bases map to TRBD2. The CDR3 runs to 15 residues. Germline-derived CDR1 and CDR2 are MDHEN and SYDVKM. The trim removed 7 bases at V and 7 bases at J, leaving 8 bases unmatched. The CDR3 DNA reads TGTGCCAGCACCCCCACTAGCGGGGGGGAGTATACGCAGTATTTT. Translating it yields CASTPTSGGEYTQYF.

The chain is built from TRBV7-9 and TRBJ1-2, with 12 bases aligning to TRBD1. Germline CDR1 is SEHNR and CDR2 is FQNEAQ (reference sequence). CDR3 length: 16 residues. Trimming at V came to 4 bases and at J to 8 bases, leaving 11 bases not matched to a gene. The CDR3: CASSSHGTGGAEGYTF. CDR3 sequence (DNA): TGTGCCAGCAGCTCCCACGGGACAGGGGGCGCGGAAGGCTACACCTTC.

Only a few counts were recorded for this clone. This rearrangement joins TRBV5-1 to TRBJ1-5; D possibly corresponds to TRBD1 (6 bases). V gave up 4 bases and J gave up 0 bases, with 11 bases separating them. Germline CDR1 and CDR2: SGHRS and YFSETQ. The CDR3 runs to 15 residues. In DNA form, the CDR3 reads TGCGCCAGCAGCCCAGGACAGTTTAGCAATCAGCCCCAGCATTTT. It yields the protein CASSPGQFSNQPQHF.

This chain links TRBV7-3 with TRBJ1-1, with D tentatively TRBD1 (5 bases). Germline CDR1 reads SGHTA; CDR2 reads FQGTGA. The ends were cut back, 4 bases at V and 4 bases at J, with 19 bases in the middle. The CDR3 is 16 residues long. The CDR3 DNA reads TGTGCCAGCAGCTCCTCTAGTGCAGGGTCGCGCACTGAAGCTTTCTTT. Its protein product is CASSSSSAGSRTEAFF.

The sample holds a few counts of this clone. The rearrangement uses TRBV15 and TRBJ2-7; TRBD1 matches 8 bases. The V gene end was trimmed by 4 bases and the J gene end by 4 bases; junction bases not matched to a gene: 3. Germline CDR1 and CDR2: LNHNV and YYDKDF (reference sequence). The length of the CDR3 is 13 residues. The CDR3 DNA reads as TGTGCCACCAGCACAGGGGGCGCGTACGAGCAGTACTTC. Residues: CATSTGGAYEQYF.

CDR3 region: CASSLGGEVGEKLFF. The CDR3 region has the DNA TGTGCCAGCAGTTTAGGAGGGGAAGTCGGTGAAAAACTGTTTTTT. The genes are TRBV27 and TRBJ1-4; TRBD1 is a possible D gene (5 bases). Trimming took 2 bases from V and 7 from J, leaving 14 bases between them. Per germline, CDR1 MNHEY and CDR2 SMNVEV (reference sequence). The CDR3 loop spans 15 amino acids.

This chain links TRBV5-5 with TRBJ2-3; 9 bases align to TRBD1. Germline V lookup: CDR1 SGHKS, CDR2 YYEKEE (reference sequence). This CDR3 comprises 16 residues. V was clipped by 2 bases and J by 0 bases; unmatched bases: 4. The DNA of the CDR3 is TGTGCCAGCAGCTTAAGGGACAGGGAAAGCACAGATACGCAGTATTTT. Translating gives CASSLRDRESTDTQYF.

A few counts support this clone. The chain couples TRBV18 to TRBJ2-3, with D perhaps TRBD2 (5 bases). The V and J ends lost 4 bases and 1 base respectively, with 12 bases between them. This CDR3 has 15 amino acids. Germline CDR1 reads KGHSH; CDR2 reads LQKENI. Written as DNA, the CDR3 is TGTGCCAGCTCACTGTCGGGATTCGGCACAGATACGCAGTATTTT. Translated: CASSLSGFGTDTQYF.

V usage is TRBV3-1 (or the pseudogene TRBV3-2) and J usage is TRBJ2-1; 8 bases fit TRBD1. V lost 3 bases to trimming and J lost 7 bases; unmatched junction nucleotides: 8. CDR1 LGHDT and CDR2 YNNKEL come from the germline V gene (reference sequence). The CDR3 has 15 amino acids. CDR3 in DNA: TGTGCCAGCAGCCATTTCGGACAGGGTGGTAATGAGCAGTTCTTC. Its protein is CASSHFGQGGNEQFF.

This chain links TRBV7-9 with TRBJ2-5; maybe TRBD2 (5 bases). In germline, CDR1 is SEHNR, CDR2 FQNEAQ (reference sequence). Trimming took off 3 bases at V and 2 bases at J, with 13 bases between the two ends. The length of the CDR3 is 15 residues. The CDR3 nucleotides read TGTGCCAGCAGCTTGTCCTCGGGAACACAAGAGACCCAGTACTTC. This sequence encodes CASSLSSGTQETQYF.

On this clone: At the DNA level, this CDR3 is encoded by other sequences in the same sample as well. The V and J genes are TRBV7-9 and TRBJ1-5, with 8 bases fitting TRBD1. Looked up from germline, CDR1 is SEHNR and CDR2 is FQNEAQ (reference sequence). The ends lost 3 bases at V and 0 bases at J; junction bases unmatched: 1. The CDR3 has 15 amino acids. CDR3 sequence: CASSFTGGSNQPQHF. The CDR3 coding sequence is TGTGCCAGCAGCTTCACAGGGGGTAGCAATCAGCCCCAGCATTTT. Full variable domain (missing parts from reference TRBV7-9 and TRBJ1-5): DTGVSQNPRHKITKRGQNVTFRCDPISEHNRLYWYRQTLGQGPEFLTYFQNEAQLEKSRLLSDRFSAERPKGSFSTLEIQRTEQGDSAMYLCASSFTGGSNQPQHFGDGTRLSIL.

The chain has TRBV9 and TRBJ2-5, with D perhaps matching TRBD2 (6 bases). V was pared by 0 bases and J by 5 bases, with 11 bases between. The CDR3 is 14 amino acids. The germline V gene has CDR1 SGDLS and CDR2 YYNGEE. CDR3 sequence reads: CASSVGGGAETQYF. DNA for the CDR3: TGTGCCAGCAGCGTAGGCGGCGGGGCGGAGACCCAGTACTTC.

The chain couples TRBV6-5 to TRBJ2-1, with 10 bases aligning to TRBD2. V was pared by 6 bases and J by 7 bases, with 9 bases of the junction left unmatched. CDR3 length: 15 amino acids. CDR1 is MNHEY, CDR2 SVGAGI, per germline. This chain's CDR3 is CASSQRGGLGNEQFF. CDR3 nucleotides: TGTGCCAGCAGCCAGCGGGGGGGCCTAGGAAATGAGCAGTTCTTC.

The gene calls are TRBV18 and TRBJ2-7; 9 bases match TRBD1. The CDR3 totals 15 residues. Germline lookup yields CDR1 KGHSH and CDR2 LQKENI. The trim removed 9 bases at V and 3 bases at J, leaving 12 bases unmatched. DNA for the CDR3: TGTGCCAGTCACGCCGCCGGACAGGGGCGCTACGAGCAGTACTTC. Translation gives CASHAAGQGRYEQYF.

The V gene is TRBV7-8, the J gene TRBJ1-1; D might be TRBD1 (5 bases). The CDR3 loop spans 16 amino acids. The V end was cut by 4 bases, the J end by 0 bases, with 15 bases between. CDR1 is SGHVS, CDR2 FQNEAQ, per germline. CDR3 bases: TGTGCCAGCAGCTCGCAGGGAGGGGAGCTGAACACTGAAGCTTTCTTT. Translation gives CASSSQGGELNTEAFF.

The chain carries TRBV5-1 and TRBJ1-2; perhaps TRBD1 as D (5 bases). Trimming stripped 0 bases from V and 2 bases from J, with 14 bases between. Germline CDR1 and CDR2: SGHRS and YFSETQ. There are 16 residues in the CDR3. The CDR3 here is CASSLVSGPLNYGYTF. CDR3 coding DNA: TGCGCCAGCAGCTTGGTATCAGGGCCCTTAAACTATGGCTACACCTTC.

This chain links TRBV18 with TRBJ1-4; 7 bases are shared with TRBD1. Germline loops: CDR1 KGHSH, CDR2 LQKENI. J was trimmed by 3 bases and V by 3 bases; bases with no gene match: 1. This CDR3 has 14 residues. In nucleotides, the CDR3 is TGTGCCAGCTCACCCGGGACAGCTAATGAAAAACTGTTTTTT. This encodes CASSPGTANEKLFF.

This sequence joins TRBV3-1 (or the pseudogene TRBV3-2) and TRBJ1-6; 8 nucleotides align to TRBD1. Germline trimming cut 4 bases from V and 9 bases from J; bases unmatched to any gene: 11. CDR3 length: 16 amino acids. The germline V gene has CDR1 LGHDT and CDR2 YNNKEL (reference sequence). DNA for the CDR3: TGTGCCAGCAGCCGGGGGGTTCAGGGGGCTAGTTCACCCCTCCACTTT. Encoded protein: CASSRGVQGASSPLHF.

The CDR3 DNA is TGTGCCAGCAGCCTCGGGACTAGCGGGGGGAATGAGCAGTTCTTC. It yields the protein CASSLGTSGGNEQFF. The genes are TRBV9 and TRBJ2-1; TRBD2 aligns across 15 bases. Germline CDR1 is SGDLS and CDR2 is YYNGEE. Trimming cost V 4 bases and J 7 bases; bases outside gene matches: 3. There are 15 residues in the CDR3.

The chain recombines TRBV11-2 with TRBJ1-5, with D perhaps matching TRBD1 (6 bases). Trimming removed 1 base at V and 3 bases at J, with 10 bases between. Germline V gene data show CDR1 as SGHAT and CDR2 as FQNNGV. This CDR3 contains 15 residues. Here the CDR3 DNA reads TGTGCCAGCAGCTTAGCCGGACAGTCCAATCAGCCCCAGCATTTT. Amino acid sequence: CASSLAGQSNQPQHF.

The J gene is TRBJ1-2, the V gene TRBV25-1, with D maybe TRBD1 (5 bases). Trimming took 8 bases from V and 7 from J, leaving 17 bases between them. The length of the CDR3 is 13 residues. Germline loops: CDR1 MGHDK, CDR2 SYGVNS. CDR3 loop: CASFGGGLSGYTF. The CDR3 coding sequence is TGTGCCAGCTTTGGGGGGGGTTTATCTGGCTACACCTTC.

This clone was seen just once. The chain uses TRBV6-2 or TRBV6-3 and TRBJ2-5; the D gene is possibly TRBD2 (5 bases). V gave up 2 bases and J gave up 2 bases, with 12 bases separating them. Germline V CDR1 and CDR2: MNHEY, SVGEGT. The CDR3 has 15 amino acids. CDR3 in DNA: TGTGCCAGCAGTTACGTCCGGGGATTTCAAGAGACCCAGTACTTC. This gives the protein CASSYVRGFQETQYF.